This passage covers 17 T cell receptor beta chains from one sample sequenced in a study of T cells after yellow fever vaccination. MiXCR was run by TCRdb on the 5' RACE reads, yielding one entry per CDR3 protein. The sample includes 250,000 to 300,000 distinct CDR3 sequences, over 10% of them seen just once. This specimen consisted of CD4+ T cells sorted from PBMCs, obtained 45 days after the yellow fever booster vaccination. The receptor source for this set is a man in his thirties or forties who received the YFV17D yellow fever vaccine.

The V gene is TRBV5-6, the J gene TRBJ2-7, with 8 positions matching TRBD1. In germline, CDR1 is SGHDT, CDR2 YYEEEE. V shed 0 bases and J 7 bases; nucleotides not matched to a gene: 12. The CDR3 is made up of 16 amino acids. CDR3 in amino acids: CASSLVPQTGAQEQYF. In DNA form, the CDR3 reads TGTGCCAGCAGCTTGGTCCCACAGACAGGGGCGCAAGAGCAGTACTTC.

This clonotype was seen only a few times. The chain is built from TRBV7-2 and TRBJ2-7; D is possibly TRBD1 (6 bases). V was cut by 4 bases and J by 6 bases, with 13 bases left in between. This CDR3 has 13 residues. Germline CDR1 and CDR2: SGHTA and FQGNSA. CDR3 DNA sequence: TGTGCCAGCAGCTCATCTACAGGGCGCGAGCAGTACTTC. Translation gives CASSSSTGREQYF.

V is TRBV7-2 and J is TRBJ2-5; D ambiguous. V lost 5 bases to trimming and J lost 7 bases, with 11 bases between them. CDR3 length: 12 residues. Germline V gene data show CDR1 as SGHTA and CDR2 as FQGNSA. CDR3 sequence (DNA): TGTGCCAGCAGCCCCAGAGGTCTGACCCAGTACTTC. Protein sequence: CASSPRGLTQYF.

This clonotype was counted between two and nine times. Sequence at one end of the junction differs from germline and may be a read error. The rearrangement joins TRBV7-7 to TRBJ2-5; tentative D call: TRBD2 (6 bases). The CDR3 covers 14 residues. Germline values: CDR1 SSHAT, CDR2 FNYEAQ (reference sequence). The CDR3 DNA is TGTGCTAGCAGCGCAGCCTCAGGGAGGGAGACCCAGTACTTC. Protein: CASSAASGRETQYF.

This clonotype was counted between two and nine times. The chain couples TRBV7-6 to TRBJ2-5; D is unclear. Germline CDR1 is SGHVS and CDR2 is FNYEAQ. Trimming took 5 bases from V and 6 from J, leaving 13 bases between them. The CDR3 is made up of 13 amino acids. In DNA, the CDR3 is TGTGCCAGCAGCCTACCCCAAGGGAAGACCCAGTACTTC. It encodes CASSLPQGKTQYF. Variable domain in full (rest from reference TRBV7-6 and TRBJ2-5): GAGVSQSPRYKVTKRGQDVALRCDPISGHVSLYWYRQALGQGPEFLTYFNYEAQQDKSGLPNDRFSAERPEGSISTLTIQRTEQRDSAMYRCASSLPQGKTQYFGPGTRLLVL.

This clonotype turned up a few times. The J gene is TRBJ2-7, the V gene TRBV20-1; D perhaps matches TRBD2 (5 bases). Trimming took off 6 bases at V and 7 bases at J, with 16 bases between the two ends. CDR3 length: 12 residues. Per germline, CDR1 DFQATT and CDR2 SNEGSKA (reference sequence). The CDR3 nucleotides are TGCAGTGCCGGGAACGGGAATGTTGAGCAGTACTTC. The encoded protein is CSAGNGNVEQYF.

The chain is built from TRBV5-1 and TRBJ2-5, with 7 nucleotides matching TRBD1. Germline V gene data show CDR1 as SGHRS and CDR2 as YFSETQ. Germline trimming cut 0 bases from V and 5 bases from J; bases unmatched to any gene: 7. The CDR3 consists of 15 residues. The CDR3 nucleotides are TGCGCCAGCAGCTTGGCCGACAGGGTGAGCGAGACCCAGTACTTC. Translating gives CASSLADRVSETQYF. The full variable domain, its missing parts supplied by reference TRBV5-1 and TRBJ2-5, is KAGVTQTPRYLIKTRGQQVTLSCSPISGHRSVSWYQQTPGQGLQFLFEYFSETQRNKGNFPGRFSGRQFSNSRSEMNVSTLELGDSALYLCASSLADRVSETQYFGPGTRLLVL.

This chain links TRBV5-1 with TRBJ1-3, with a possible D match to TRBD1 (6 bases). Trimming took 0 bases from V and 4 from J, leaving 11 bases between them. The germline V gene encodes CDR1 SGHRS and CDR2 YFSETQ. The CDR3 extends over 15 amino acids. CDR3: CASSLAGAKGNTIYF. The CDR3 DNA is TGCGCCAGCAGCTTGGCAGGGGCGAAAGGAAACACCATATATTTT. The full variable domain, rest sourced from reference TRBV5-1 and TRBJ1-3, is KAGVTQTPRYLIKTRGQQVTLSCSPISGHRSVSWYQQTPGQGLQFLFEYFSETQRNKGNFPGRFSGRQFSNSRSEMNVSTLELGDSALYLCASSLAGAKGNTIYFGEGSWLTVV.

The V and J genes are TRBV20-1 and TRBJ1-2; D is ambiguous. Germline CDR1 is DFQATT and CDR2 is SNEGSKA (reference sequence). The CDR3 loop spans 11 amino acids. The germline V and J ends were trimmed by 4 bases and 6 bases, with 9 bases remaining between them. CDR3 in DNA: TGCAGTGCTATCGGAAGGGATGGCTACACCTTC. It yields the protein CSAIGRDGYTF.

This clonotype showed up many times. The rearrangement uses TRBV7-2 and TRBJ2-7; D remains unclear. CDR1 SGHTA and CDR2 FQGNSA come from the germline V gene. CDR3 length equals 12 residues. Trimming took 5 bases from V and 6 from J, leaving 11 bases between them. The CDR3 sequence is CASSPGPGEQYF. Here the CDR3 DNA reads TGTGCCAGCAGCCCGGGTCCTGGCGAGCAGTACTTC.

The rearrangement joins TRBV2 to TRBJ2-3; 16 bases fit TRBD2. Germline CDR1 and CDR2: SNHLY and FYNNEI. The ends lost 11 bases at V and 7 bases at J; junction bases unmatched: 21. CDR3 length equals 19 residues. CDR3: CAFSPPARGLAGGRNTQYF. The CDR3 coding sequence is TGTGCCTTCAGTCCCCCAGCTCGGGGACTAGCGGGAGGGCGGAATACGCAGTATTTT.

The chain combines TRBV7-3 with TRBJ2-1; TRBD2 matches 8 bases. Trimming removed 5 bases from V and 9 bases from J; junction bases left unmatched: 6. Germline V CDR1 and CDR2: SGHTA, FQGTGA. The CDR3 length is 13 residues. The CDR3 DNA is TGTGCCAGCAGCACTCCGGGGGGGGGTGAGCAGTTCTTC. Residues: CASSTPGGGEQFF. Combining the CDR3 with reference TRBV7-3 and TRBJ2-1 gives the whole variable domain GAGVSQTPSNKVTEKGKYVELRCDPISGHTALYWYRQSLGQGPEFLIYFQGTGAADDSGLPNDRFFAVRPEGSVSTLKIQRTERGDSAVYLCASSTPGGGEQFFGPGTRLTVL.

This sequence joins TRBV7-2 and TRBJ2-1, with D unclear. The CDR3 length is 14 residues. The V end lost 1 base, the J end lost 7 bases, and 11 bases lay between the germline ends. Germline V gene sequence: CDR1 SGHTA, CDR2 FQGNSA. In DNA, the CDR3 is TGTGCCAGCAGCTTAGACTCGGGTGCGAATGAGCAGTTCTTC. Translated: CASSLDSGANEQFF.

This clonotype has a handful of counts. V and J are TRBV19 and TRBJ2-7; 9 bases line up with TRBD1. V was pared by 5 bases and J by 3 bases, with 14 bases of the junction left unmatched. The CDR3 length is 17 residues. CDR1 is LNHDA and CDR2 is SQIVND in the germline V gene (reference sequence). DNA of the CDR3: TGTGCCAGTAGTTTCCCCTTAGGGACAGGGAAGGACTACGAGCAGTACTTC. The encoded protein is CASSFPLGTGKDYEQYF.

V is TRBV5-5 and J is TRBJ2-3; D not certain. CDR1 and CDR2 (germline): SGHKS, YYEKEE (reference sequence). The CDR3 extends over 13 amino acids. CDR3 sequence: CATKAKGTDTQYF. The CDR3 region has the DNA TGTGCTACAAAAGCGAAGGGAACAGATACGCAGTATTTT. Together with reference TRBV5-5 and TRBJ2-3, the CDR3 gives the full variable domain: DAGVTQSPTHLIKTRGQQVTLRCSPISGHKSVSWYQQVLGQGPQFIFQYYEKEERGRGNFPDRFSARQFPNYSSELNVNALLLGDSALYLCATKAKGTDTQYFGPGTRLTVL.

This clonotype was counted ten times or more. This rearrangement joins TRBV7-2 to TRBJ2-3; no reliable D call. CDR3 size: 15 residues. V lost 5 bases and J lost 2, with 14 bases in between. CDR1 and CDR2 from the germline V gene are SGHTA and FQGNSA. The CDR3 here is CASSLRSVSTDTQYF. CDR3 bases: TGTGCCAGCAGCCTAAGATCGGTATCCACAGATACGCAGTATTTT.

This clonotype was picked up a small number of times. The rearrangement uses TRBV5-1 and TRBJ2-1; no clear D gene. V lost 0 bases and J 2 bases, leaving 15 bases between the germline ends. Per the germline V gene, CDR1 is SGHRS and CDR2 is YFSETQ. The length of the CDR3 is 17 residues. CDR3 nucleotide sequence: TGCGCCAGCAGCTTGGATGTAGCCCGGTGGGCCTACAATGAGCAGTTCTTC. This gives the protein CASSLDVARWAYNEQFF. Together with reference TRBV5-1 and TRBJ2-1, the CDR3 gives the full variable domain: KAGVTQTPRYLIKTRGQQVTLSCSPISGHRSVSWYQQTPGQGLQFLFEYFSETQRNKGNFPGRFSGRQFSNSRSEMNVSTLELGDSALYLCASSLDVARWAYNEQFFGPGTRLTVL.